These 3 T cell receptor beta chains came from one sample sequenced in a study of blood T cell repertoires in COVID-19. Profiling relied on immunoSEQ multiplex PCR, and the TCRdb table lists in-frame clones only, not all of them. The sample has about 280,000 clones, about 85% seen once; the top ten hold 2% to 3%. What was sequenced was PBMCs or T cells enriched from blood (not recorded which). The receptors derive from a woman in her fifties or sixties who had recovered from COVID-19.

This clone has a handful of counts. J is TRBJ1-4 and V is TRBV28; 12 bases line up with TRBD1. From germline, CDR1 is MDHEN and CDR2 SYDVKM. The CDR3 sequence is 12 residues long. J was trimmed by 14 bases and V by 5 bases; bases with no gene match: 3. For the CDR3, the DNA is TGTGCCAGCAGTGTCGGGACAGGGGGCCTGTTTTTT. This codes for CASSVGTGGLFF.

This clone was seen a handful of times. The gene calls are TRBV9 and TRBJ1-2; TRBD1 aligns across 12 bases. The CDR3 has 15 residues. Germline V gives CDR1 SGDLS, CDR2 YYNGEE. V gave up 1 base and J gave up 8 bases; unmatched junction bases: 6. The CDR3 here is CASSVSGQGAEGYTF. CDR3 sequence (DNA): TGTGCCAGCAGCGTATCGGGACAGGGGGCTGAAGGCTACACCTTC. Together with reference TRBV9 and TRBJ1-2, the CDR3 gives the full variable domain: DSGVTQTPKHLITATGQRVTLRCSPRSGDLSVYWYQQSLDQGLQFLIQYYNGEERAKGNILERFSAQQFPDLHSELNLSSLELGDSALYFCASSVSGQGAEGYTFGSGTRLTVV.

DNA for the CDR3: TGCAGCGTTGGTTCGGGGTTAGGGTACGAGCAGTACTTC. It specifies CSVGSGLGYEQYF. This chain joins TRBV29-1 and TRBJ2-7, with D possibly being TRBD2 (5 bases). V shed 4 bases and J shed 4 bases, with 14 bases lying between them. The CDR3 runs 13 residues. Looked up from germline, CDR1 is SQVTM and CDR2 is ANQGSEA.